This T cell receptor (beta chain) emerged from a study of T-cell memory formation after mild COVID-19. General study results and limits: Confirmation of SARS-CoV-2 specificity was lacking for second-wave clones peaking day 37. Researchers report contracting CD4+ clones mostly in CM and EM, with CD8+ clones in EMRA.

The V end lost 6 bases, the J end lost 5 bases, and 35 bases lay between the germline ends. The CDR3 sequence is 20 residues long. 5'RACE primed at constant segments yielded TCR alpha and TCR beta cDNA libraries bearing sample barcodes and UMIs. TCRdb reprocessed the 5' RACE reads via MiXCR and lists one record per CDR3 protein. In the table there are hundreds of thousands of distinct CDR3 sequences, roughly 20% of which are singletons. Concerning this clonotype itself: The antigen remains undetermined.

The J gene is TRBJ2-7, the V gene TRBV12-3 or TRBV12-4; D may be TRBD1 (6 bases). The sample taken for sequencing was PBMCs or a T cell subset sorted from them (not recorded which). The sequence was collected from an adult woman who had mild COVID-19 (a few samples of this study predate the infection). Cell type and time point are not known. DNA of the CDR3: TGTGCCAGCAGCTGGGGCTTGGGGCTCCCGTTGGGGGCGCCGGCTCACGAGCAGTACTTC. Protein sequence: CASSWGLGLPLGAPAHEQYF.